A selection of T cell receptor beta chains follows, all from one sample in a study of blood T cell repertoires in COVID-19. Produced via immunoSEQ multiplex PCR; TCRdb's table is partial and in-frame only. The table lists 100,000 to 150,000 clones, about 86% of them singletons. The specimen sequenced was PBMCs or T cells enriched from blood (not recorded which). These receptors originate from a man in his forties or fifties with acute COVID-19. Both conserved end residues are part of each CDR3. D genes are given only for firm matches. Some rows mark clone size as missing; the rest say once, few, many or name a class of expanded clone.

J,size,D,V,DNA,CDR3
TRBJ1-2,few,-,TRBV2,TGTGCCAGCAGTGAACAGGCATATGGCTACACCTTC,CASSEQAYGYTF
TRBJ1-6,-,TRBD1,TRBV25-1,TGTGCCAGCAGTGGGGGACAGTCTCATAATTCACCCCTCCACTTT,CASSGGQSHNSPLHF
TRBJ2-3,-,-,TRBV7-3,TGTGCCAGCAGCTTTGACAGTGGGAGCACAGATACGCAGTATTTT,CASSFDSGSTDTQYF
TRBJ1-6,-,-,TRBV6-5,TGTGCCAGCAGTTACCGGGGGAATAATTCACCCCTCCACTTT,CASSYRGNNSPLHF
TRBJ2-7,-,TRBD2,TRBV3-1/TRBV3-2,TGTGCTACACTAGCGGGAGGCTCCTACGAGCAGTACTTC,CATLAGGSYEQYF
TRBJ1-1,-,-,TRBV6-5,TGTGCCAGCAGTTCAAAGGCGGTTAACACTGAAGCTTTCTTT,CASSSKAVNTEAFF
TRBJ2-7,-,TRBD2,TRBV27,TGTGCCAGCAGCGTTAGCGGGGGGTATAGCTCCTACGAGCAGTACTTC,CASSVSGGYSSYEQYF
TRBJ2-7,few,-,TRBV3-1/TRBV3-2,TGTGCCAGCAGCCAAGAGGCCGAGCAGTACTTC,CASSQEAEQYF
TRBJ2-1,-,TRBD1,TRBV11-3,TGTGCCAGCAGCTCGGGACAGGGCTCGTACAATGAGCAGTTCTTC,CASSSGQGSYNEQFF
TRBJ1-4,-,-,TRBV2,TGTGCCAGCGGACATGCCCCCGAAGTACTGTTTTTT,CASGHAPEVLFF
TRBJ1-2,-,-,TRBV9,TGTGCCAGCAGCGTAGCTGTGACAGGTGACTATGGCTACACCTTC,CASSVAVTGDYGYTF
TRBJ2-7,-,TRBD2,TRBV27,TGTGCCAGCAGTCTCCTGGCGGGAGGGTCCTACGAGCAGTACTTC,CASSLLAGGSYEQYF
TRBJ1-1,-,TRBD1,TRBV30,TGTGCCTGGAGTGTGGGACAGGGAGGATGGACTGAAGCTTTCTTT,CAWSVGQGGWTEAFF
TRBJ2-7,-,TRBD2,TRBV20-1,TGCAGTGCAACGGGGCGGGGGGAGCAGTACTTC,CSATGRGEQYF
TRBJ1-1,once,TRBD1,TRBV18,TGTGCCAGCTCAACACTCCGAACAGGGGGCACTGAAGCTTTCTTT,CASSTLRTGGTEAFF